The 9 T cell receptor beta chains below all came from one sample that was sequenced in a study of molecular identifiers for immune sequencing clone quantification. MiXCR, applied by TCRdb to the PCR reads, yields one record per CDR3 protein. Seen here are around 460,000 distinct CDR3 sequences, 20% to 25% observed once, and the top ten hold 0.7% to 0.95%. Sequencing input: naive CD8+ T cells from blood, with Jurkat cell RNA spiked in. Subset here: FACS-sorted CD8+CD4-CCR7+CD45RA+ naive T cells. Receptor source: a human donor in good health. Some libraries in this study had Jurkat cell RNA spiked in.

This clonotype has more than one count but fewer than ten. V and J are TRBV6-2 or TRBV6-3 and TRBJ2-5; D gene ambiguous. The CDR3 extends over 15 amino acids. Trimming pared 5 bases from V and 2 bases from J, leaving 15 bases between. The V gene's germline CDR1 is MNHEY and CDR2 SVGEGT. CDR3 loop: CASSPRRRMQETQYF. CDR3 sequence (DNA): TGTGCCAGCAGTCCTCGGAGACGGATGCAAGAGACCCAGTACTTC.

Comment on this clonotype: A much larger clone sits a single nucleotide away, making a read error possible. The J gene is TRBJ2-7, the V gene TRBV29-1; D perhaps matches TRBD2 (5 bases). Germline V gives CDR1 SQVTM, CDR2 ANQGSEA. The CDR3 covers 11 residues. The CDR3 coding sequence is TGCAGCGTCCCCGGGGTTTACGAGCAGTGCTTC. It encodes CSVPGVYEQCF.

The chain recombines TRBV10-2 with TRBJ1-5; no definite D call. The CDR3 totals 14 residues. The V end lost 1 base, the J end lost 5 bases, and 9 bases lay between the germline ends. Germline values: CDR1 WSHSY, CDR2 SAAADI. The CDR3 loop is CASSELGLYQPQHF. The CDR3 DNA reads as TGCGCCAGCAGTGAGTTAGGGCTGTATCAGCCCCAGCATTTT.

The genes are TRBV27 and TRBJ2-3; TRBD2 agrees at 8 bases. The CDR3 is made up of 15 amino acids. V lost 3 bases, J lost 4 bases, and 6 bases stayed unmatched. CDR1 MNHEY and CDR2 SMNVEV come from the germline V gene (reference sequence). CDR3 nucleotide sequence: TGTGCCAGCAGTTTCGGAGCGGGAGCCCCAGATACGCAGTATTTT. Translation gives CASSFGAGAPDTQYF.

This clonotype was picked up many times. The chain has TRBV14 and TRBJ2-2, with 10 bases aligning to TRBD2. CDR1 and CDR2 (germline): SGHDN, FVKESK. The CDR3 loop spans 16 amino acids. Unmatched junction bases numbered 5, after V lost 6 bases and J lost 1 base. CDR3 residues: CASSPLAGLNTGELFF. CDR3 in DNA: TGTGCCAGCAGTCCACTAGCGGGATTGAACACCGGGGAGCTGTTTTTT.

CDR3 bases: TGTGCCAGCAGCCCCGGTCCGGGTACTGAAGAGACCCAGTACTTC. Its translation is CASSPGPGTEETQYF. The chain combines TRBV7-9 with TRBJ2-5, with D hard to call. Per germline, CDR1 SEHNR and CDR2 FQNEAQ (reference sequence). The CDR3 covers 15 residues. Between the trimmed V and J ends, which lost 5 bases and 3 bases, there was a span of 16 bases.

This clonotype has at least ten counts. The genes are TRBV19 and TRBJ2-5; D is perhaps TRBD1 (6 bases). This CDR3 contains 13 residues. Germline lookup yields CDR1 LNHDA and CDR2 SQIVND (reference sequence). V was pared by 4 bases and J by 5 bases, with 11 bases between. The CDR3 bases are TGTGCCAGTAGTAACCCAGGGGTCGAGACCCAGTACTTC. As protein: CASSNPGVETQYF.

This clonotype occurred a few times. This rearrangement joins TRBV5-4 to TRBJ1-1; tentative D call: TRBD1 (5 bases). The V and J ends lost 0 bases and 0 bases respectively, with 24 bases between them. The germline gives CDR1 SGHNT, CDR2 YYREEE (reference sequence). CDR3 length: 20 amino acids. The CDR3 DNA follows: TGTGCCAGCAGCTTGGGTCCAGGTGGGGTATCAGGGAGGTTGAACACTGAAGCTTTCTTT. As protein: CASSLGPGGVSGRLNTEAFF.

This clonotype was counted a few times. V and J are TRBV7-9 and TRBJ2-2; the D gene is possibly TRBD2 (5 bases). V gave up 6 bases and J gave up 3 bases, with 5 bases separating them. Germline CDR1 reads SEHNR; CDR2 reads FQNEAQ (reference sequence). The CDR3 sequence is 12 residues long. The CDR3 bases are TGTGCCAGCAGGGAGGACACCGGGGAGCTGTTTTTT. This encodes CASREDTGELFF.